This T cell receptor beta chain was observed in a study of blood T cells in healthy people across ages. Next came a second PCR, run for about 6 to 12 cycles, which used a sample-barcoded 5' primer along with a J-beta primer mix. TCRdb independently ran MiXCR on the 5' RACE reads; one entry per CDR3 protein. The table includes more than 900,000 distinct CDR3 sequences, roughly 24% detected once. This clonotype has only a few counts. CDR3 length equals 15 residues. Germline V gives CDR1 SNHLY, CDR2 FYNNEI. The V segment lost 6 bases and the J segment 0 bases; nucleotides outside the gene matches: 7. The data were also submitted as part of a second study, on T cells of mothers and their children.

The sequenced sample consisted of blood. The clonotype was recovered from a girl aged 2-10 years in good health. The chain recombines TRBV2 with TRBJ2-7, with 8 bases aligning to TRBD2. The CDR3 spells CASSKLADSSYEQYF. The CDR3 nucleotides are TGTGCCAGCAGCAAACTAGCGGACAGCTCCTACGAGCAGTACTTC. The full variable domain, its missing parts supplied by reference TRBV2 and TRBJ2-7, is EPEVTQTPSHQVTQMGQEVILRCVPISNHLYFYWYRQILGQKVEFLVSFYNNEISEKSEIFDDQFSVERPDGSNFTLKIRSTKLEDSAMYFCASSKLADSSYEQYFGPGTRLTVT.